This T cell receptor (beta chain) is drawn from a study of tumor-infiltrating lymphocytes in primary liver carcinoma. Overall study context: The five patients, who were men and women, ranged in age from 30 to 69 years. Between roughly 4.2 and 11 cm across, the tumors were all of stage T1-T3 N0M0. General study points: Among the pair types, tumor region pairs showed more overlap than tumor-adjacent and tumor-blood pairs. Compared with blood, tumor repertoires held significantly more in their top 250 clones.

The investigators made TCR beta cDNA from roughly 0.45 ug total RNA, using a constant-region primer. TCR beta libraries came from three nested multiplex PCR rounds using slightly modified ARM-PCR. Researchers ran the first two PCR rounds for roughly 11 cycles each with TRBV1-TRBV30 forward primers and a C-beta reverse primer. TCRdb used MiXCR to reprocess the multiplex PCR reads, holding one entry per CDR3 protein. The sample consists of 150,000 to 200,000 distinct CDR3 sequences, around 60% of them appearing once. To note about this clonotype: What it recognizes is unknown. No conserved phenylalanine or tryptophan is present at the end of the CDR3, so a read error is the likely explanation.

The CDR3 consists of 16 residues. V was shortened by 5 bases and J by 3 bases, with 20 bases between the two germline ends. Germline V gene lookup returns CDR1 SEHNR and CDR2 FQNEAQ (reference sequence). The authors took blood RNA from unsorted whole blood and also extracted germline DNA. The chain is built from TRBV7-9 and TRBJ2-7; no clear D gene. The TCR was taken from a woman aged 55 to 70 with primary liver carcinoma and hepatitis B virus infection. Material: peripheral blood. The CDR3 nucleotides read TGTGCCAGCAGCACTACAAAGATGGGAACGAACTACGAGCAGTACTCC. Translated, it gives CASSTTKMGTNYEQYS.